These 24 T cell receptor beta chains were sequenced from one sample in a study of blood T cell repertoires in COVID-19. TCRdb keeps only in-frame clones here, not all; method: immunoSEQ multiplex PCR. The sample includes over 150,000 clones, 83% of them seen just once. Sequenced input: peripheral blood. The receptors stem from a woman in her fifties or sixties with COVID-19, enrolled during active disease.

This clone was seen only once. J is TRBJ2-6 and V is TRBV10-3; TRBD1 is a possible D gene (5 bases). CDR3 length equals 15 residues. Germline CDR1 ENHRY, CDR2 SYGVKD. With 7 bases removed from V and 1 base from J, the gap between germline ends came to 11 bases. The CDR3 DNA reads as TGTGCCATCATCCAGGACACGTCTGGGGCCAACGTCCTGACTTTC. It specifies CAIIQDTSGANVLTF.

The rearrangement uses TRBV6-5 and TRBJ1-1, with 8 bases aligning to TRBD1. The CDR3 has 15 amino acids. V dropped 5 bases and J dropped 1; count of bases not matched to a gene: 6. Germline V gene data show CDR1 as MNHEY and CDR2 as SVGAGI. In nucleotides, the CDR3 is TGTGCCAGCAGTCTCTACAGGGGGGGGAACACTGAAGCTTTCTTT. Encoded protein: CASSLYRGGNTEAFF.

The chain uses TRBV10-3 and TRBJ2-7; D uncertain. Germline-derived CDR1 and CDR2 are ENHRY and SYGVKD. The V gene lost 10 bases and the J gene lost 4 bases, with 11 bases spanning the gap. The CDR3 sequence is 11 residues long. In nucleotides, the CDR3 is TGTGCCACCCAAATGGAGTACGAGCAGTACTTC. Protein: CATQMEYEQYF.

This clone was seen just once. V is TRBV19 and J is TRBJ1-1; 11 bases fit TRBD1. Germline lookup yields CDR1 LNHDA and CDR2 SQIVND (reference sequence). J gave up 6 bases and V 3 bases, and 6 bases lay outside the gene matches. The CDR3 consists of 15 residues. The CDR3 is CASSIGTGGVPEAFF. CDR3 sequence (DNA): TGTGCCAGTAGTATCGGGACAGGGGGAGTCCCTGAAGCTTTCTTT. Based on the CDR3 plus reference TRBV19 and TRBJ1-1, the full variable domain is DGGITQSPKYLFRKEGQNVTLSCEQNLNHDAMYWYRQDPGQGLRLIYYSQIVNDFQKGDIAEGYSVSREKKESFPLTVTSAQKNPTAFYLCASSIGTGGVPEAFFGQGTRLTVV.

The DNA for the CDR3 is TGCGCCAGCAGCTTGGACCCTTGGGGACAGAACAGGGATATCTCTAACTATGGCTACACCTTC. It translates to CASSLDPWGQNRDISNYGYTF. J is TRBJ1-2 and V is TRBV5-1; 7 bases agree with TRBD1. This CDR3 contains 21 residues. Germline CDR1 is SGHRS and CDR2 is YFSETQ. V lost 0 bases, J lost 0 bases, and 20 bases stayed unmatched.

The count of this clone is one. This chain connects TRBV7-9 to TRBJ1-3; no clear D. V lost 5 bases and J lost 4, with 9 bases in between. CDR1 and CDR2 (germline): SEHNR, FQNEAQ (reference sequence). This CDR3 spans 13 amino acids. The CDR3 nucleotides are TGTGCCAGCAGCGCTGACTGGGGAAACACCATATATTTT. It encodes CASSADWGNTIYF.

The CDR3 reads CASSSRQGINQPQHF. In DNA form, the CDR3 reads TGTGCCAGCAGTTCAAGACAGGGGATAAATCAGCCCCAGCATTTT. The chain employs TRBV2 and TRBJ1-5; 8 bases fit TRBD1. The germline gives CDR1 SNHLY, CDR2 FYNNEI. The CDR3 contains 15 residues. With V trimmed by 5 bases and J by 4 bases, 7 bases remained unmatched.

This clone was observed a handful of times. The chain carries TRBV10-2 and TRBJ1-5, with 8 bases matching TRBD1. Unmatched junction bases numbered 4, after V lost 3 bases and J lost 0 bases. Germline assignment: CDR1 WSHSY and CDR2 SAAADI. The CDR3 spans 16 residues. The CDR3 nucleotides are TGCGCCAGCAGTGAAATGACAGGGGATAGCAATCAGCCCCAGCATTTT. Encoded protein: CASSEMTGDSNQPQHF.

The rearrangement joins TRBV6-1 to TRBJ2-7, with D maybe TRBD2 (5 bases). Germline loops: CDR1 MNHNS, CDR2 SASEGT. V was cut by 4 bases and J by 3 bases, with 19 bases left in between. CDR3 length: 16 residues. CDR3 sequence: CASSAGKPGGFYEQYF. The CDR3, as DNA: TGTGCCAGCAGTGCCGGTAAGCCAGGAGGATTCTACGAGCAGTACTTC.

This chain joins TRBV2 and TRBJ2-3; 10 bases are a match to TRBD2. The CDR3 extends over 14 amino acids. The germline V gene has CDR1 SNHLY and CDR2 FYNNEI. V dropped 7 bases and J dropped 4; count of bases not matched to a gene: 5. This chain's CDR3 is CASMASGGSDTQYF. CDR3 sequence (DNA): TGTGCCAGCATGGCTAGCGGGGGATCAGATACGCAGTATTTT.

The rearrangement joins TRBV5-8 to TRBJ1-5; no definite D call. Germline V gives CDR1 SGHTS, CDR2 YDEGEE. The CDR3 extends over 15 amino acids. The ends were cut back, 0 bases at V and 5 bases at J, with 12 bases in the middle. The CDR3 bases are TGTGCCAGCAGCTTGGCCGGGAGGGAACATCAGCCCCAGCATTTT. Translated, it gives CASSLAGREHQPQHF.

The chain links TRBV6-5 to TRBJ1-3; D may be TRBD1 (5 bases). CDR1 and CDR2 (germline): MNHEY, SVGAGI. V was clipped by 0 bases and J by 0 bases, with 9 bases between them. The length of the CDR3 is 16 residues. The DNA for the CDR3 is TGTGCCAGCAGTTACTCGCAGGGTAACTCTGGAAACACCATATATTTT. The encoded protein is CASSYSQGNSGNTIYF.

The chain is built from TRBV18 and TRBJ2-2, with unresolved D. With 3 bases removed from V and 3 bases from J, the gap between germline ends came to 5 bases. Germline V gene lookup returns CDR1 KGHSH and CDR2 LQKENI. The CDR3 is 13 amino acids. In DNA, the CDR3 is TGTGCCAGCTCACCCCAGGACACCGGGGAGCTGTTTTTT. Its translation is CASSPQDTGELFF. Looking up the rest from reference TRBV18 and TRBJ2-2 gives the full variable domain: NAGVMQNPRHLVRRRGQEARLRCSPMKGHSHVYWYRQLPEEGLKFMVYLQKENIIDESGMPKERFSAEFPKEGPSILRIQQVVRGDSAAYFCASSPQDTGELFFGEGSRLTVL.

The chain uses TRBV18 and TRBJ2-5; 7 bases align to TRBD2. The CDR3 contains 15 residues. CDR1 and CDR2 (germline): KGHSH, LQKENI. The V and J ends lost 3 bases and 7 bases, in that order; junction bases with no gene match: 11. The CDR3: CASSPGTNVLGTQYF. The CDR3 DNA is TGTGCCAGCTCACCCGGGACTAATGTTCTAGGGACCCAGTACTTC.

The CDR3 loop reads CASSPEGAYGYTF. CDR3 sequence (DNA): TGTGCCAGCAGCCCTGAGGGCGCCTATGGCTACACCTTC. This chain links TRBV7-8 with TRBJ1-2, with no clear D. Per germline, CDR1 SGHVS and CDR2 FQNEAQ. Trimming took 5 bases from V and 4 from J, leaving 11 bases between them. This CDR3 has 13 amino acids.

This rearrangement joins TRBV6-6 to TRBJ1-2, with D hard to call. The germline V gene has CDR1 MNHNY and CDR2 SVGAGI (reference sequence). The CDR3 is made up of 11 amino acids. V lost 8 bases and J 0 bases, leaving 4 bases between the germline ends. The CDR3 spells CASESNYGYTF. The CDR3 DNA sequence: TGTGCCAGCGAGTCTAACTATGGCTACACCTTC.

V usage is TRBV5-1 and J usage is TRBJ1-1, with 9 positions matching TRBD1. V was pared by 4 bases and J by 1 base, with 5 bases of the junction left unmatched. Looked up from germline, CDR1 is SGHRS and CDR2 is YFSETQ. This CDR3 is 15 amino acids long. The CDR3 DNA follows: TGCGCCAGCAGCGAAGGGACAGGGTGGAACACTGAAGCTTTCTTT. This gives the protein CASSEGTGWNTEAFF. Full variable domain (rest looked up from reference TRBV5-1 and TRBJ1-1): KAGVTQTPRYLIKTRGQQVTLSCSPISGHRSVSWYQQTPGQGLQFLFEYFSETQRNKGNFPGRFSGRQFSNSRSEMNVSTLELGDSALYLCASSEGTGWNTEAFFGQGTRLTVV.

CDR3 nucleotide sequence: TGTGCCAGCAGCCCCCAGGGCACTGAAGCTTTCTTT. Translating it yields CASSPQGTEAFF. V and J are TRBV5-4 and TRBJ1-1; a possible D gene is TRBD1 (5 bases). The CDR3 runs to 12 residues. Germline values: CDR1 SGHNT, CDR2 YYREEE (reference sequence). Trimming removed 4 bases from V and 4 bases from J, with 8 bases in between. Looking up the rest from reference TRBV5-4 and TRBJ1-1 gives the full variable domain: ETGVTQSPTHLIKTRGQQVTLRCSSQSGHNTVSWYQQALGQGPQFIFQYYREEENGRGNFPPRFSGLQFPNYSSELNVNALELDDSALYLCASSPQGTEAFFGQGTRLTVV.

The chain couples TRBV19 to TRBJ1-5, with 7 nucleotides matching TRBD1. The CDR3 totals 15 residues. Germline V gives CDR1 LNHDA, CDR2 SQIVND (reference sequence). Trimming at V came to 3 bases and at J to 3 bases, leaving 5 bases not matched to a gene. CDR3 protein: CASSISTGDNQPQHF. CDR3 coding DNA: TGTGCCAGTAGTATCTCCACAGGGGACAATCAGCCCCAGCATTTT.

The chain recombines TRBV7-9 with TRBJ1-2; tentatively, D is TRBD1 (6 bases). This CDR3 is 16 amino acids long. V was trimmed by 2 bases and J by 0 bases, leaving 13 bases between them. Germline V lookup: CDR1 SEHNR, CDR2 FQNEAQ (reference sequence). In DNA, the CDR3 is TGTGCCAGCAGCTTACCCAGGGGCACCACTAACTATGGCTACACCTTC. Translation: CASSLPRGTTNYGYTF.

The rearrangement joins TRBV7-9 to TRBJ2-7; tentative D call: TRBD2 (5 bases). Germline-derived CDR1 and CDR2 are SEHNR and FQNEAQ (reference sequence). Trimming took 7 bases from V and 4 from J, leaving 20 bases between them. The CDR3 contains 15 residues. CDR3: CASIPGGQPIYEQYV. CDR3 nucleotides: TGTGCCAGCATCCCTGGAGGCCAACCGATTTACGAGCAGTACGTC.

The chain couples TRBV6-1 to TRBJ1-2, with D unclear. Germline V CDR1 and CDR2: MNHNS, SASEGT. V gave up 4 bases and J gave up 4 bases, with 19 bases separating them. The CDR3 is 16 amino acids. CDR3 sequence: CASSAPSSGDIYGYTF. The DNA of the CDR3 is TGTGCCAGCAGTGCTCCCTCCAGCGGGGATATCTATGGCTACACCTTC.

CDR3 loop: CASSTTSGRAGEQYF. The CDR3 DNA sequence: TGTGCCAGCAGTACGACTAGCGGGAGGGCCGGGGAGCAGTACTTC. The V call is TRBV2, the J call TRBJ2-7; 14 nucleotides agree with TRBD2. The CDR3 is made up of 15 amino acids. Germline CDR1 is SNHLY and CDR2 is FYNNEI. Losses at the gene ends were 5 bases for V and 7 bases for J; bases not matched to a gene: 7. The full variable domain, with the rest looked up from reference TRBV2 and TRBJ2-7, is EPEVTQTPSHQVTQMGQEVILRCVPISNHLYFYWYRQILGQKVEFLVSFYNNEISEKSEIFDDQFSVERPDGSNFTLKIRSTKLEDSAMYFCASSTTSGRAGEQYFGPGTRLTVT.

As for this clone: One end of the junction fails to match germline, which may point to a read error. The J gene is TRBJ2-1, the V gene TRBV7-7, with 9 bases lining up with TRBD2. The V gene's germline CDR1 is SSHAT and CDR2 FNYEAQ (reference sequence). The CDR3 runs to 13 residues. The CDR3 DNA reads TGTGCTAGCAGCCAGGGACTAGCTGGTGAGCAGTTCTTC. This codes for CASSQGLAGEQFF.